This T cell receptor beta chain was sequenced for a study of CD8+ T cells in alopecia areata. A few counts support this clone. The antigen remains unidentified. In each case, RNA was isolated and then reverse transcribed into cDNA as the sequencing template. The protocol was immunoSEQ multiplex PCR, while the TCRdb copy is restricted to in-frame clones and leaves out a portion. The table includes about 200,000 clones, about 56% detected once. This CDR3 has 15 amino acids. Study-wide points: An increase in clonality over normal scalp was evident in lesional scalp, especially alopecia totalis/universalis.

Sequencing input: CD8+ T cells sorted from blood. This TCR derives from a human donor in good health. This sequence joins TRBV21-1 and TRBJ1-5; the table calls TRBD1, which could not be checked here. TRBV21-1 is noted as a pseudogene. The CDR3 DNA is TGTGCCAGCAGCAAAGCCAGCAGGGATGCTCAGCCCCAGCATTTT. This encodes CASSKASRDAQPQHF.